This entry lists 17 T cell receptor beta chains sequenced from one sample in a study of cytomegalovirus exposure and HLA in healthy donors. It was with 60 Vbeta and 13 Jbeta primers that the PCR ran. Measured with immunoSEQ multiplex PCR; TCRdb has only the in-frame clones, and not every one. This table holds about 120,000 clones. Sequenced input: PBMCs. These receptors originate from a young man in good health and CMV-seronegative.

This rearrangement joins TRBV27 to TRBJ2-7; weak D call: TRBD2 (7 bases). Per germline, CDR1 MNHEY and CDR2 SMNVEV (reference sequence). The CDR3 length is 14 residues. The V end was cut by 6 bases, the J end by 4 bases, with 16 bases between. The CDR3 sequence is CASRVGGAVYEQYF. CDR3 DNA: TGTGCCAGCAGGGTGGGGGGGGCGGTATACGAGCAGTACTTC.

The CDR3 reads CSVPRLSGGDSYEQYF. The CDR3 DNA reads TGCAGCGTTCCCAGACTTAGCGGGGGCGACTCCTACGAGCAGTACTTC. The V gene is TRBV29-1, the J gene TRBJ2-5; 9 bases are shared with TRBD2. The end of the DNA aligns better with TRBJ2-7, so the J call may be wrong. The CDR3 consists of 16 residues. Germline V gives CDR1 SQVTM, CDR2 ANQGSEA.

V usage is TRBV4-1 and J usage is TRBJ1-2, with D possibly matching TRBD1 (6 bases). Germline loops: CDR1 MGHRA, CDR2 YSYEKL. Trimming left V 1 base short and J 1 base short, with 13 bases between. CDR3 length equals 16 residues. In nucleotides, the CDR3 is TGCGCCAGCAGCCAAGTGGGGGGGGCCAATAACTATGGCTACACCTTC. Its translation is CASSQVGGANNYGYTF.

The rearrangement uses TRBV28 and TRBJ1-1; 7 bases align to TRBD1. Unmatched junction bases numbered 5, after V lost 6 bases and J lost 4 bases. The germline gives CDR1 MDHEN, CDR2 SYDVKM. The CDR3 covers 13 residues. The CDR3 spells CASRETGSTEAFF. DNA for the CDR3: TGTGCCAGCAGGGAGACAGGGTCCACTGAAGCTTTCTTT.

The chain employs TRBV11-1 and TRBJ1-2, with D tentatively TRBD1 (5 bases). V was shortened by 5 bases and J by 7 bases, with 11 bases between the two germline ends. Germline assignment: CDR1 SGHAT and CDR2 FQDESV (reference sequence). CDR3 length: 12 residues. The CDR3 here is CASSQSGAGYTF. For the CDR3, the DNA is TGTGCCAGCAGCCAGAGCGGGGCTGGCTACACCTTC.

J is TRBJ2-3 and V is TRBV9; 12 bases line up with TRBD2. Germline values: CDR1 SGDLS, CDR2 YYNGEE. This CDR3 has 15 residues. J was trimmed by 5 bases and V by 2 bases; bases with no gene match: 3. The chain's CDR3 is CASSVRTSGIDTQYF. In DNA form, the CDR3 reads TGTGCCAGCAGCGTCCGGACTAGCGGGATAGATACGCAGTATTTT.

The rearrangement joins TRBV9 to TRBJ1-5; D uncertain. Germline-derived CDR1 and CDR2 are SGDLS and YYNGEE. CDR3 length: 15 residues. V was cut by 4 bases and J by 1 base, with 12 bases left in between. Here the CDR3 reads CASSRLPASNQPQHF. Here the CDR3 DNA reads TGTGCCAGCAGCAGACTCCCAGCGAGCAATCAGCCCCAGCATTTT.

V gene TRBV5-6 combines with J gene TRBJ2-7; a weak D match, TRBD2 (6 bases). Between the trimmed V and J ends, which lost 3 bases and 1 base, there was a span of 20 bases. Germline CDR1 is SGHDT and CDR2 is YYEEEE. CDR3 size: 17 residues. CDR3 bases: TGTGCCAGCAGCTCCCCCGTGAGCGGGCACGTTTCCTACGAGCAGTACTTC. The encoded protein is CASSSPVSGHVSYEQYF. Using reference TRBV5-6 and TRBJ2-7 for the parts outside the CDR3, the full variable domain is DAGVTQSPTHLIKTRGQQVTLRCSPKSGHDTVSWYQQALGQGPQFIFQYYEEEERQRGNFPDRFSGHQFPNYSSELNVNALLLGDSALYLCASSSPVSGHVSYEQYFGPGTRLTVT.

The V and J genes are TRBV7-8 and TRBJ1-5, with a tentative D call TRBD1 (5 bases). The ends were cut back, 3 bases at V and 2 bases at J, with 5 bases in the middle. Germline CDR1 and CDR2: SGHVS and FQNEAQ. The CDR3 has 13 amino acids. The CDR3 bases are TGTGCCAGCAGCTTCAGGGGCAATCAGCCCCAGCATTTT. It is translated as CASSFRGNQPQHF.

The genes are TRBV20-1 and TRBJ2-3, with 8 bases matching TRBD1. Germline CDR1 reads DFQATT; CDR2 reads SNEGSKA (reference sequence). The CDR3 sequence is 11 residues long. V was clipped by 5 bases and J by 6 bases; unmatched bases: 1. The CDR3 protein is CSAHRGDTQYF. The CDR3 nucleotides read TGCAGTGCTCACAGGGGGGATACGCAGTATTTT.

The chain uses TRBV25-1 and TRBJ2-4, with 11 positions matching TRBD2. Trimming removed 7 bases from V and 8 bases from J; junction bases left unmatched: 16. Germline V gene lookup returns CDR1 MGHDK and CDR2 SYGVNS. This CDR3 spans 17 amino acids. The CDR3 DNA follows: TGTGCCAGCACCCTCTCCGGGACTAGCGGAGGACCACACATTCAGTACTTC. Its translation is CASTLSGTSGGPHIQYF. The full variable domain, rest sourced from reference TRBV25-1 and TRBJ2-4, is EADIYQTPRYLVIGTGKKITLECSQTMGHDKMYWYQQDPGMELHLIHYSYGVNSTEKGDLSSESTVSRIRTEHFPLTLESARPSHTSQYLCASTLSGTSGGPHIQYFGAGTRLSVL.

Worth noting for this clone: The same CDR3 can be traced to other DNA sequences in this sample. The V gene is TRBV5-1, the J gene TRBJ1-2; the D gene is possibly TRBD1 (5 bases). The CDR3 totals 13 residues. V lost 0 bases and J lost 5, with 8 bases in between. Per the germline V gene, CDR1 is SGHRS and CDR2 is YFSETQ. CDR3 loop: CASSLDDSYGYTF. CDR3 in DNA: TGCGCCAGCAGCTTGGATGACAGTTATGGCTACACCTTC.

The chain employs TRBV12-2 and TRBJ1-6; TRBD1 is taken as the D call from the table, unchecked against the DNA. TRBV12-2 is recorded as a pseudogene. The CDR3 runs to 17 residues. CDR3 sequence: CASPPERDRVENSPLHF. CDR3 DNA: TGTGCAAGTCCCCCAGAAAGGGACAGGGTCGAAAATTCACCCCTCCACTTT.

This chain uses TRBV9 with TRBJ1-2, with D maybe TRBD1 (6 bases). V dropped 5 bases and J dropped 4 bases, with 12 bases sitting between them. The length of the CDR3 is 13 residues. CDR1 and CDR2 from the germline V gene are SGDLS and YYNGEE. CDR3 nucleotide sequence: TGTGCCAGCAGGGACGGGACACCCTATGGCTACACCTTC. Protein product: CASRDGTPYGYTF.

DNA for the CDR3: TGTGCCAGCAGCCCTAGGAGGCGGGCGGCGGGTACCGGGGAGCTGTTTTTT. It codes for CASSPRRRAAGTGELFF. The chain is built from TRBV7-9 and TRBJ2-2; tentatively, D is TRBD2 (5 bases). V was cut by 5 bases and J by 5 bases, with 21 bases left in between. CDR3 length equals 17 residues. CDR1 is SEHNR and CDR2 is FQNEAQ in the germline V gene (reference sequence).

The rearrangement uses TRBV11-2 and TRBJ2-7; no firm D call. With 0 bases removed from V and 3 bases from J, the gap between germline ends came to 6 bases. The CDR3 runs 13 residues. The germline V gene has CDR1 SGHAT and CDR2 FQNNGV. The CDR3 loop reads CASSLERSYEQYF. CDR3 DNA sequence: TGTGCCAGCAGCTTAGAACGCAGCTACGAGCAGTACTTC.

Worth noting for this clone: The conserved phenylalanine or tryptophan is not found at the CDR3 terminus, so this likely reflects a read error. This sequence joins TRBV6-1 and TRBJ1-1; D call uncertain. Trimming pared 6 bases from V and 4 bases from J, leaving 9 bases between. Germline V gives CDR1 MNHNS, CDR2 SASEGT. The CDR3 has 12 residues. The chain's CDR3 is CASRRNPTEAFS. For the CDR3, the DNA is TGTGCCAGCAGAAGAAATCCCACTGAAGCTTTCTCT.